Listed here are 26 T cell receptor beta chains from one sample, sequenced in a study of blood T cell repertoires in COVID-19. The repertoire was sequenced with immunoSEQ multiplex PCR; TCRdb's copy has only in-frame clones and lacks some. This table holds approximately 97,000 clones, 90% found once. Sequencing was done on a sample of peripheral blood. The source is a man in his sixties with acute or convalescent COVID-19.

In this sample, this clone turned up a few times. V gene TRBV3-1 (or the pseudogene TRBV3-2) combines with J gene TRBJ2-4; 8 nucleotides line up with TRBD1. Per the germline V gene, CDR1 is LGHDT and CDR2 is YNNKEL (reference sequence). With V trimmed by 2 bases and J by 9 bases, 9 bases remained unmatched. CDR3 length equals 15 residues. This CDR3 is CASSQTTGDGSIQYF. The CDR3 DNA follows: TGTGCCAGCAGCCAAACGACAGGGGATGGAAGCATTCAGTACTTC.

The rearrangement links TRBV5-1 to TRBJ1-1; D perhaps matches TRBD1 (6 bases). CDR1 is SGHRS, CDR2 YFSETQ, per germline. Trimming removed 0 bases at V and 5 bases at J, with 17 bases between. CDR3 length: 16 amino acids. This CDR3 is CASSLGPQGRGTEAFF. The CDR3 DNA sequence: TGCGCCAGCAGCTTGGGTCCCCAGGGGAGAGGGACTGAAGCTTTCTTT.

This sequence joins TRBV5-1 and TRBJ1-1; no firm D call. The CDR3 is 14 amino acids. CDR1 and CDR2 from the germline V gene are SGHRS and YFSETQ. Trimming stripped 1 base from V and 5 bases from J, with 12 bases between. The DNA of the CDR3 is TGCGCCAGCAGCTTGAATCGCGCGAGAACTGAAGCTTTCTTT. Its translation: CASSLNRARTEAFF.

This chain links TRBV28 with TRBJ1-4, with no clear D. Trimming cost V 6 bases and J 7 bases, with 18 bases left between them. The CDR3 runs 15 residues. The germline V gene encodes CDR1 MDHEN and CDR2 SYDVKM. CDR3 coding DNA: TGTGCCAGCAGCCCCTCCGGGTATGGGTTTGAAAAACTGTTTTTT. This sequence encodes CASSPSGYGFEKLFF.

V is TRBV28 and J is TRBJ1-1, with 11 bases fitting TRBD1. CDR1 is MDHEN and CDR2 is SYDVKM in the germline V gene. The junction had 2 bases not matched to a gene; V was cut back by 6 bases and J by 2 bases. This CDR3 is 14 amino acids long. CDR3 nucleotide sequence: TGTGCCAGCAGAGGGACAGGGGGTAACACTGAAGCTTTCTTT. Translation gives CASRGTGGNTEAFF. Full variable domain (rest looked up from reference TRBV28 and TRBJ1-1): DVKVTQSSRYLVKRTGEKVFLECVQDMDHENMFWYRQDPGLGLRLIYFSYDVKMKEKGDIPEGYSVSREKKERFSLILESASTNQTSMYLCASRGTGGNTEAFFGQGTRLTVV.

The DNA for the CDR3 is TGTGCCAGCTCGACCGGGACACCGGGAATGAACACTGAAGCTTTCTTT. As protein: CASSTGTPGMNTEAFF. The chain carries TRBV18 and TRBJ1-1; D possibly corresponds to TRBD1 (6 bases). In germline, CDR1 is KGHSH, CDR2 LQKENI. Trimming took 6 bases from V and 0 from J, leaving 17 bases between them. The CDR3 extends over 16 amino acids.

This chain connects TRBV4-2 to TRBJ2-2; tentative D call: TRBD1 (6 bases). V lost 4 bases to trimming and J lost 1 base, with 13 bases between them. The CDR3 consists of 16 residues. The germline CDR1 and CDR2 sequences are LGHNA and YNFKEQ. The CDR3 sequence is CASSPQGSKNTGELFF. The CDR3 coding sequence is TGTGCCAGCAGCCCACAGGGATCCAAGAACACCGGGGAGCTGTTTTTT.

The table lists this clone with a count of one. This chain connects TRBV3-1 (or the pseudogene TRBV3-2) to TRBJ1-2, with TRBD1 as a possible D gene (6 bases). Germline V lookup: CDR1 LGHDT, CDR2 YNNKEL (reference sequence). The CDR3 runs to 15 residues. The V end lost 2 bases, the J end lost 4 bases, and 14 bases lay between the germline ends. CDR3 DNA: TGTGCCAGCAGCCAACCAGGGACACCCTTCTATGGCTACACCTTC. This translates into CASSQPGTPFYGYTF.

This clone was detected only a few times. This chain uses TRBV30 with TRBJ1-1, with D possibly TRBD1 on 6 matching bases. From germline, CDR1 is GTSNPN and CDR2 SVGIG (reference sequence). Trimming pared 1 base from V and 6 bases from J, leaving 15 bases between. This CDR3 has 14 residues. The chain's CDR3 is CAWSGDPGGPEAFF. CDR3 nucleotide sequence: TGTGCCTGGAGTGGCGACCCGGGGGGCCCTGAAGCTTTCTTT.

The J gene is TRBJ2-5, the V gene TRBV2; TRBD2 agrees at 12 bases. Germline-derived CDR1 and CDR2 are SNHLY and FYNNEI. The CDR3 sequence is 14 residues long. V lost 5 bases and J lost 4; bases outside the gene matches: 2. The CDR3: CASSRTSGAETQYF. DNA for the CDR3: TGTGCCAGCAGTAGGACTAGCGGGGCAGAGACCCAGTACTTC.

This clone appeared many times. The J gene is TRBJ1-5, the V gene TRBV4-2; 12 nucleotides match TRBD1. Germline CDR1 LGHNA, CDR2 YNFKEQ. The junction had 7 bases not matched to a gene; V was cut back by 1 base and J by 3 bases. The CDR3 totals 18 residues. The CDR3, as DNA: TGTGCCAGCAGCCAAGCCGACGGGACAGGGGGCAACAATCAGCCCCAGCATTTT. Translated, it gives CASSQADGTGGNNQPQHF.

The chain combines TRBV20-1 with TRBJ2-7; 7 bases fit TRBD1. The germline V gene has CDR1 DFQATT and CDR2 SNEGSKA (reference sequence). With V trimmed by 7 bases and J by 2 bases, 2 bases remained unmatched. The CDR3 has 11 amino acids. CDR3 loop: CSVQGTYEQYV. CDR3 sequence (DNA): TGCAGTGTACAGGGGACCTACGAGCAGTACGTC.

The genes are TRBV7-2 and TRBJ1-2, with D possibly being TRBD1 (6 bases). V was trimmed by 5 bases and J by 4 bases, leaving 17 bases between them. The CDR3 sequence is 15 residues long. Germline V lookup: CDR1 SGHTA, CDR2 FQGNSA. The DNA for the CDR3 is TGTGCCAGCAGCCTCGAGGCGGGGGCCCTCTATGGCTACACCTTC. This codes for CASSLEAGALYGYTF.

V is TRBV6-1 and J is TRBJ2-1; no firm D call. The V end lost 2 bases, the J end lost 6 bases, and 14 bases lay between the germline ends. The CDR3 is made up of 15 amino acids. The V gene's germline CDR1 is MNHNS and CDR2 SASEGT. The CDR3 region is CASSEYRISLNEQFF. DNA of the CDR3: TGTGCCAGCAGTGAATATAGAATATCCCTCAATGAGCAGTTCTTC.

The rearrangement joins TRBV6-5 to TRBJ1-1, with 8 positions matching TRBD1. Germline CDR1 reads MNHEY; CDR2 reads SVGAGI. V shed 2 bases, J shed 3 bases, and the junction held 5 bases outside the gene matches. The CDR3 length is 15 residues. CDR3 sequence reads: CASSYGTGGDTEAFF. In nucleotides, the CDR3 is TGTGCCAGCAGTTACGGCACAGGGGGGGACACTGAAGCTTTCTTT.

The rearrangement links TRBV6-5 to TRBJ1-6, with D maybe TRBD1 (6 bases). This CDR3 region has 14 residues. Germline CDR1 MNHEY, CDR2 SVGAGI. V lost 7 bases, J lost 9 bases, and 16 bases lay in between. CDR3 nucleotides: TGTGCCAGCATGACGAGAGGGGGGGGTTCACCCCTCCACTTT. Translated: CASMTRGGGSPLHF.

The chain uses TRBV5-6 and TRBJ1-5; D unclear. CDR3 length: 15 residues. CDR1 SGHDT and CDR2 YYEEEE come from the germline V gene. The V and J ends lost 4 bases and 4 bases respectively, with 15 bases between them. CDR3 loop: CASSRRGNGNQPQHF. The CDR3 DNA reads as TGTGCCAGCAGCCGCCGGGGAAATGGGAATCAGCCCCAGCATTTT.

The chain combines TRBV29-1 with TRBJ2-2; TRBD2 might be the D (5 bases). Germline lookup yields CDR1 SQVTM and CDR2 ANQGSEA. The CDR3 runs 14 residues. Trimming shortened V by 3 bases and J by 1 base, and 9 bases separated the two germline ends. The CDR3: CSVDSAGNTGELFF. CDR3 sequence (DNA): TGCAGCGTTGATTCGGCGGGGAACACCGGGGAGCTGTTTTTT.

The V call is TRBV6-5, the J call TRBJ1-1; 8 bases agree with TRBD1. Trimming removed 6 bases from V and 5 bases from J; junction bases left unmatched: 8. The CDR3 is 14 residues long. Germline V gene sequence: CDR1 MNHEY, CDR2 SVGAGI. CDR3 residues: CASSSGQGWTEAFF. The CDR3 region has the DNA TGTGCCAGCAGCTCTGGACAGGGTTGGACTGAAGCTTTCTTT.

In DNA form, the CDR3 reads TGTGCCAGCAGTGAAAACTGGGGGGGAGACACTGAAGCTTTCTTT. It encodes CASSENWGGDTEAFF. The chain is built from TRBV6-1 and TRBJ1-1, with D possibly being TRBD1 (5 bases). The CDR3 length is 15 residues. Trimming shortened V by 2 bases and J by 3 bases, and 13 bases separated the two germline ends. From germline, CDR1 is MNHNS and CDR2 SASEGT.

The rearrangement links TRBV27 to TRBJ1-2; tentatively, D is TRBD1 (6 bases). Trimming took 2 bases from V and 5 from J, leaving 15 bases between them. The CDR3 is made up of 15 amino acids. Germline loops: CDR1 MNHEY, CDR2 SMNVEV (reference sequence). Here the CDR3 reads CASSLSPGERYGYTF. The DNA for the CDR3 is TGTGCCAGCAGTTTAAGTCCAGGGGAGAGGTATGGCTACACCTTC.

This chain links TRBV6-5 with TRBJ1-2, with 7 bases that match TRBD1. The germline CDR1 and CDR2 sequences are MNHEY and SVGAGI. Losses at the gene ends were 4 bases for V and 10 bases for J; bases not matched to a gene: 6. The CDR3 sequence is 12 residues long. As DNA, the CDR3 is TGTGCCAGCAGTTCCTCCGGGACAGTCTACACCTTC. Protein product: CASSSSGTVYTF.

A single count supports this clone. V is TRBV5-1 and J is TRBJ1-1, with D possibly matching TRBD1 (6 bases). This CDR3 has 14 residues. Trimming took off 3 bases at V and 1 base at J, with 10 bases between the two ends. Germline V gene data show CDR1 as SGHRS and CDR2 as YFSETQ. Written as DNA, the CDR3 is TGCGCCAGCAGCTACAGGGCTGGGAACACTGAAGCTTTCTTT. Its protein is CASSYRAGNTEAFF. The whole variable domain, filled in from reference TRBV5-1 and TRBJ1-1, reads KAGVTQTPRYLIKTRGQQVTLSCSPISGHRSVSWYQQTPGQGLQFLFEYFSETQRNKGNFPGRFSGRQFSNSRSEMNVSTLELGDSALYLCASSYRAGNTEAFFGQGTRLTVV.

The chain uses TRBV3-1 (or the pseudogene TRBV3-2) and TRBJ2-7, with 10 bases that match TRBD1. V shed 7 bases and J 5 bases; nucleotides not matched to a gene: 14. Per the germline V gene, CDR1 is LGHDT and CDR2 is YNNKEL (reference sequence). The CDR3 extends over 16 amino acids. The CDR3 spells CASKQKAGTGEHEQYF. As DNA, the CDR3 is TGTGCCAGCAAACAGAAAGCCGGGACAGGGGAACACGAGCAGTACTTC.

The chain links TRBV5-6 to TRBJ1-5, with D perhaps matching TRBD1 (6 bases). V lost 4 bases and J lost 3, with 11 bases in between. Germline-derived CDR1 and CDR2 are SGHDT and YYEEEE. This CDR3 is 14 amino acids long. The CDR3 loop reads CASSLQGFNQPQHF. In DNA, the CDR3 is TGTGCCAGCAGCCTGCAGGGGTTCAATCAGCCCCAGCATTTT.

The J gene is TRBJ2-3, the V gene TRBV7-8, with 8 nucleotides matching TRBD2. The junction had 6 bases not matched to a gene; V was cut back by 1 base and J by 0 bases. CDR3 size: 17 residues. Germline V gene lookup returns CDR1 SGHVS and CDR2 FQNEAQ. The CDR3 is CASSLDVRGGSTDTQYF. CDR3 nucleotide sequence: TGTGCCAGCAGCTTAGATGTCCGGGGGGGGAGCACAGATACGCAGTATTTT.